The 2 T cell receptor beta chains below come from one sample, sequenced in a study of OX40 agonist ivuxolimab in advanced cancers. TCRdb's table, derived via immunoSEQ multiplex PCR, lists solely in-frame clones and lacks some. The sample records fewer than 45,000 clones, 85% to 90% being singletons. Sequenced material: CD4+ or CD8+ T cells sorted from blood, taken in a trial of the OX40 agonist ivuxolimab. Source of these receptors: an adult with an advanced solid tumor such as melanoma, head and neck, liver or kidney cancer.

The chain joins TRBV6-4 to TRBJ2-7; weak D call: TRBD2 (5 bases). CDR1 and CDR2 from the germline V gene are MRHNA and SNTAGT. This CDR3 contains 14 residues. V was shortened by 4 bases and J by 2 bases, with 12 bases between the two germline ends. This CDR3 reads CASSAADGTYEQYF. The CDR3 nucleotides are TGTGCCAGCAGTGCCGCGGACGGGACCTACGAGCAGTACTTC.

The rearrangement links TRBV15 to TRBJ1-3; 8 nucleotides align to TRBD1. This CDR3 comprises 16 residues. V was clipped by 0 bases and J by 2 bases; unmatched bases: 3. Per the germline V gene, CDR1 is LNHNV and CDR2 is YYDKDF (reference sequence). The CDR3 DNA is TGTGCCACCAGCAGAGACCGGGACAGGCCTGGAAACACCATATATTTT. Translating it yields CATSRDRDRPGNTIYF.